This passage covers 5 T cell receptor beta chains from one sample sequenced in a study of response to subunit inactivated influenza vaccine. TCRdb analysed the RT-PCR reads with MiXCR anew, one entry per CDR3 protein. The table shows about 780,000 distinct CDR3 sequences, with less than 20% occurring only once. This specimen consisted of PBMCs from blood, obtained 5 days after vaccination. The receptors were gathered from a man in his fifties or sixties who received an inactivated influenza vaccine.

This clonotype was counted only a few times. The chain recombines TRBV24-1 with TRBJ2-1, with TRBD2 matching over 8 bases. Germline CDR1 and CDR2: KGHDR and SFDVKD. Unmatched junction bases numbered 4, after V lost 3 bases and J lost 4 bases. This CDR3 has 15 residues. The DNA for the CDR3 is TGTGCCACCAGTGATCCGGGGGGGCATTACAATGAGCAGTTCTTC. Its translation: CATSDPGGHYNEQFF.

This clonotype has a count of ten or more. The rearrangement links TRBV5-1 to TRBJ2-7; TRBD2 agrees at 10 bases. V trimming: 2 bases; J trimming: 3 bases; junction bases outside the gene matches: 5. The CDR3 sequence is 15 residues long. CDR1 is SGHRS and CDR2 is YFSETQ in the germline V gene. The DNA for the CDR3 is TGCGCCAGCAGCTTCGACCTAGCGGGGGTCTACGAGCAGTACTTC. Encoded protein: CASSFDLAGVYEQYF. The full variable domain, rest sourced from reference TRBV5-1 and TRBJ2-7, is KAGVTQTPRYLIKTRGQQVTLSCSPISGHRSVSWYQQTPGQGLQFLFEYFSETQRNKGNFPGRFSGRQFSNSRSEMNVSTLELGDSALYLCASSFDLAGVYEQYFGPGTRLTVT.

The chain couples TRBV7-9 to TRBJ2-5, with no clear D. CDR1 and CDR2 (germline): SEHNR, FQNEAQ (reference sequence). The V and J ends lost 5 bases and 3 bases respectively, with 16 bases between them. This CDR3 contains 15 residues. The CDR3: CASSPEPGSEETQYF. The CDR3 DNA is TGTGCCAGCAGCCCCGAACCAGGATCCGAAGAGACCCAGTACTTC.

This clonotype has a handful of counts. The V gene is TRBV12-3 or TRBV12-4, the J gene TRBJ1-3; tentative D call: TRBD1 (5 bases). Trimming cost V 3 bases and J 0 bases, with 12 bases left between them. The CDR3 has 16 amino acids. The CDR3 protein is CASSFNRRSSGNTIYF. CDR3 nucleotides: TGTGCCAGCAGTTTTAACAGGCGATCCTCTGGAAACACCATATATTTT.

This clonotype showed up just a few times. The V and J genes are TRBV4-2 and TRBJ2-2; 7 nucleotides match TRBD1. Germline V lookup: CDR1 LGHNA, CDR2 YNFKEQ. CDR3 size: 14 residues. Trimming took 3 bases from V and 6 from J; bases not matched to a gene: 4. The CDR3 bases are TGTGCCAGCAGCCACGACAGGGCGGCCGGGGAGCTGTTTTTT. It encodes CASSHDRAAGELFF.